This T cell receptor (beta chain) was captured in a study of memory CD8 T cells in hepatitis C reinfection. Libraries were prepared by immunoSEQ multiplex PCR; TCRdb keeps only in-frame clonotypes and omits some of them. The sample carries about 50,000 clones, about 91% recorded once. Described time point: late/post reinfection, 12 to 24 weeks after detection. The sorted cells went straight to TCR sequencing with no prior in vitro expansion. Control naive CD8 T cells came from two donors at all three reinfection time points. The CDR3 covers 16 residues. Unmatched junction bases numbered 10, after V lost 6 bases and J lost 7 bases. Germline V gene sequence: CDR1 SNHLY, CDR2 FYNNEI.

Sequencing used naive CD8+ T cells sorted from blood. The V and J genes are TRBV2 and TRBJ1-4, with TRBD1 identical over 11 bases. This sequence was found in a man younger than 30 with hepatitis C virus infection. The CDR3 DNA reads TGTGCCAGCAGCCTATGGGACAGGGGGTCAGGTGAAAAACTGTTTTTT. Translating gives CASSLWDRGSGEKLFF.